The clone carrying this TCR beta chain has at least ten counts. This entry belongs to a study of spatial heterogeneity in lung cancer. As for the study in general: Detection consistently yielded more beta chains than alpha chains.

MiXCR, run by TCRdb on the 5' RACE reads, gives a single entry per CDR3 protein. The sample lists 48,000 or so distinct CDR3 sequences, roughly 5% occurring once. Time point meaning: sample taken at primary tumor resection. Whole RNA came from tumor, nontumor lung or frozen PBMC and was sequenced without being sorted. Germline-derived CDR1 and CDR2 are SGHVS and FNYEAQ. The CDR3 is made up of 17 amino acids. V gave up 3 bases and J gave up 1 base; unmatched junction bases: 5. The sequencing used PBMCs, collected at surgery. The TCR sequence derives from a male donor with early-stage non-small cell lung cancer. The chain has TRBV7-6 and TRBJ2-3, with 12 bases lining up with TRBD2. The CDR3 protein is CASSFRGLAGRTDTQYF. The CDR3 DNA follows: TGTGCCAGCAGCTTCCGAGGACTAGCGGGACGCACAGATACGCAGTATTTT.